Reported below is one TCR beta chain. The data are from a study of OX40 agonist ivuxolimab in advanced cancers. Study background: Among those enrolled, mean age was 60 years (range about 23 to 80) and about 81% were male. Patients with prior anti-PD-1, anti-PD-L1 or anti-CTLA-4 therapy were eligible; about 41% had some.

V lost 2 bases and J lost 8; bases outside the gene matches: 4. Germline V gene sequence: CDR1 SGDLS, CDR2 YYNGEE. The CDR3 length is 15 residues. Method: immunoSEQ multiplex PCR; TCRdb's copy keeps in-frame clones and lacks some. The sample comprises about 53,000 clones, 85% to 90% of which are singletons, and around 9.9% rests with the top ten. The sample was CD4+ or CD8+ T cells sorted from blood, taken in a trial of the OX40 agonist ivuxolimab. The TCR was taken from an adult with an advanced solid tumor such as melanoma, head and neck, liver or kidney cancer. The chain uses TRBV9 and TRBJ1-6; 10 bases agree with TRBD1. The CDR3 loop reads CASSVGQGGYSPLHF. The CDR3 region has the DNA TGTGCCAGCAGCGTTGGACAGGGGGGTTATTCACCCCTCCACTTT.